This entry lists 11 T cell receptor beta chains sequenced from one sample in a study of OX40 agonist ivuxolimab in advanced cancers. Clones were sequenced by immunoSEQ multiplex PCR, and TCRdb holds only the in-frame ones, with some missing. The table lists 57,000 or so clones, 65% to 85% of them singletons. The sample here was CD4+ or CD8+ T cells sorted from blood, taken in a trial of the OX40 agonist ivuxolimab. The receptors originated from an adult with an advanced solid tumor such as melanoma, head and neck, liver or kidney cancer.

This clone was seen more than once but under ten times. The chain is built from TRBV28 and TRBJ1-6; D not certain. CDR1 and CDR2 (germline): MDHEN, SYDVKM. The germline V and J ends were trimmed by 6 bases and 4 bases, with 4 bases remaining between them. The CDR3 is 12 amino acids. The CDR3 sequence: CASREYNSPLHF. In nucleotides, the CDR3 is TGTGCCAGCAGGGAATATAATTCACCCCTCCACTTT.

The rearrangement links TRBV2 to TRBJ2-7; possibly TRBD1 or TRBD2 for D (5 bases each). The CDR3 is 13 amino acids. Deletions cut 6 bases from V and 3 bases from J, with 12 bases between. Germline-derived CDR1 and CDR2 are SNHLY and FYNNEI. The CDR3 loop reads CASRTTGSYEQYF. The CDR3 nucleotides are TGTGCCAGCAGGACTACAGGAAGCTACGAGCAGTACTTC.

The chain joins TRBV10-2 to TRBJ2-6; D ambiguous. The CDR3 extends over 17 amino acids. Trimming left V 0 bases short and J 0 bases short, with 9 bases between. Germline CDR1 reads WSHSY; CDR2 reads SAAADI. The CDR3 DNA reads TGCGCCAGCAGTGAGTCTGGCGTTTTCTCTGGGGCCAACGTCCTGACTTTC. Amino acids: CASSESGVFSGANVLTF.

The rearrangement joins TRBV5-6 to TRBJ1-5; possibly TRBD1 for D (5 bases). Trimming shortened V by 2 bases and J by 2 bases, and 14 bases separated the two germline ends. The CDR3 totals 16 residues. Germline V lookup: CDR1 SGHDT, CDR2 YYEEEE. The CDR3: CASSFHAGVGNQPQHF. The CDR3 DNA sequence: TGTGCCAGCAGCTTCCATGCGGGGGTAGGCAATCAGCCCCAGCATTTT.

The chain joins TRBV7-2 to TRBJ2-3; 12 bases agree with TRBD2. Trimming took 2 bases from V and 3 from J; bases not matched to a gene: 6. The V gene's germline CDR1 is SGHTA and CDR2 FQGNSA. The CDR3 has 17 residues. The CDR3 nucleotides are TGTGCCAGCAGCTTACAACAAGGACTAGCGGGAACAGATACGCAGTATTTT. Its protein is CASSLQQGLAGTDTQYF.

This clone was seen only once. The CDR3 is CASKRAQGGINEQFF. The CDR3 nucleotides read TGTGCCAGCAAAAGGGCCCAGGGGGGTATCAATGAGCAGTTCTTC. The chain joins TRBV6-1 to TRBJ2-1; TRBD1 might be the D (7 bases). CDR1 and CDR2 from the germline V gene are MNHNS and SASEGT. V was pared by 7 bases and J by 6 bases, with 19 bases between. This CDR3 region has 15 residues.

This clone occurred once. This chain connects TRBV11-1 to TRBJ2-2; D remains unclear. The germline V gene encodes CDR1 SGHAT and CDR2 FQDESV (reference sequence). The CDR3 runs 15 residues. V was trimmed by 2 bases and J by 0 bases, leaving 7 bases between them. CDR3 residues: CASSLSQTNTGELFF. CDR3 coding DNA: TGTGCCAGCAGCTTAAGCCAGACGAACACCGGGGAGCTGTTTTTT.

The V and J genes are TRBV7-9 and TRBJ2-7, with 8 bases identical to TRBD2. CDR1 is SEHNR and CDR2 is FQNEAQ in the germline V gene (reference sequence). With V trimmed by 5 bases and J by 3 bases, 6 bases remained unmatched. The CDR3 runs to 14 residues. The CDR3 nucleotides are TGTGCCAGCAGCCCTGGACTAGCCAACTACGAGCAGTACTTC. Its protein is CASSPGLANYEQYF.

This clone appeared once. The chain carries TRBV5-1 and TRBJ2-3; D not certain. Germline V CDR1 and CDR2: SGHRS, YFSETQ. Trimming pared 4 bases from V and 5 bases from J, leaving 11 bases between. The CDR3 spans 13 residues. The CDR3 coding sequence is TGCGCCAGCAGCACCGGACGGTTAGATACGCAGTATTTT. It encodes CASSTGRLDTQYF.

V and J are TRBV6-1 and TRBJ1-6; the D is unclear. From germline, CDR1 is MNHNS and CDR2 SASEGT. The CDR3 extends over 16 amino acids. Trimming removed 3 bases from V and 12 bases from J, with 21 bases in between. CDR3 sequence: CASSESTAIWVRPLHF. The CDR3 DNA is TGTGCCAGCAGTGAGTCGACCGCTATATGGGTAAGACCCCTCCACTTT.

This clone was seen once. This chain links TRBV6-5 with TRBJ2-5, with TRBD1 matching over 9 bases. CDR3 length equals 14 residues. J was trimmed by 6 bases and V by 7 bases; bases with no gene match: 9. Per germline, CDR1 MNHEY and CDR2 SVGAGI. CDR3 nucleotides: TGTGCCAGCAACCCGGACAGGGGTGGCAAGACCCAGTACTTC. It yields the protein CASNPDRGGKTQYF.